This T cell receptor (beta chain) was recovered during a study of blood T cell repertoires in COVID-19 (dated by TCRdb to 2018 to 2020). Turning to the overall study: Collaborator samples came from the United States, Italy and Spain and covered acute and convalescent phases of COVID-19. The repertoires were released in a freely available public database meant as a resource for research on the immune response to SARS-CoV-2. The samples were drawn from the first 160 participants of the ongoing ImmuneRACE study and from some 1,300 subjects provided by 6 global collaborators. Where available, HLA class I and class II types were taken from metadata supplied by the sample provider and were not determined by assay-based typing. Sample metadata almost always included a de-identified subject ID, COVID-19 status, age in years and sex. The dataset comprised deeply sampled blood TCRbeta repertoires from subjects exposed to, actively infected with, or recovered from COVID-19. The prospective study material was composed of cDNA or gDNA derived from T cells, B-cell-depleted T cells, or PBMCs. Findings and caveats that apply to the study as a whole: Clinical and demographic metadata were provided uncurated, with the amount varying by source and participant.

Collaborating institutions collected whole blood in K2EDTA tubes following their own protocols. For TCRbeta analysis, collaborator samples were shipped as frozen whole blood, as isolated PBMCs, or as DNA extracted from either sample type. The CDR3 has 14 amino acids, counting the end cysteine and phenylalanine. Of the read, only the CDR3 DNA is kept; its 42 bases are in frame from base 1. In the germline V gene (reference sequence), CDR1 corresponds to LNHDA and CDR2 to SQIVND. V loses 1 base, J loses 0 bases, and the germline ends lie 3 bases apart. In the case of this clone: No antigen is known for it. Per-base quality was not reported, and no clone a single base away is much larger than it.

The immunoSEQ Assay, a bias-controlled multiplex PCR, was used to amplify TCRbeta CDR3 regions from genomic DNA. As for how the authors treated the data: Within the assay, amplification of reference gene primers was used to estimate how many nucleated cells each sample contained. To quantify the absolute abundance of each unique TCRbeta CDR3 rearrangement, sequence reads were collapsed and filtered. Productive Simpson clonality was computed per sample as the square root of Simpson's diversity index over productive rearrangements. TCRdb took this table from immuneACCESS and kept in-frame rearrangements with V and J called. Such tables lack part of the clones; where checked against another copy, unresolved V genes explain under half of the gap, and the rest is unexplained. V and J calls and clone size come straight from that table; D and trimming were deduced from the DNA. The sample table lists a few hundred thousand clones, 70% to 90% of them with a count of one. The leading ten clones occupy 1.3% to 1.5% of the sample.

The source of this sequence is a man older than 75 with acute or convalescent COVID-19. Sequenced: peripheral blood. Recombination linked TRBV19 to TRBJ2-2; the D gene cannot be named for sure. The sequence in DNA is TGTGCCAGTAGTATAGTTACGAACACCGGGGAGCTGTTTTTT. Its product reads: CASSIVTNTGELFF.